The clone carrying this TCR beta chain was seen many times. Its antigen is as yet unknown. These data come from a study of blood T cells in healthy people across ages. The authors ran a second PCR of roughly 7 to 11 cycles using a sample-barcoded 5' primer and a J-beta primer mix. TCRdb reanalysed the 5' RACE reads using MiXCR and keeps one entry per CDR3 protein. The table has approximately 700,000 distinct CDR3 sequences, 32% seen once. Study observations and caveats: PBMCs that were unsorted prevented a conclusive naive versus antigen-experienced comparison.

The CDR3 length is 13 residues. The germline V and J ends were trimmed by 0 bases and 5 bases, with 6 bases remaining between them. Germline assignment: CDR1 LGHNA and CDR2 YNFKEQ. Material for sequencing was blood. The rearrangement uses TRBV4-2 and TRBJ2-3, with D hard to call. The source is a woman at least 80 years old in good health. The CDR3 protein is CASSQDKIDTQYF. The CDR3 DNA reads TGTGCCAGCAGCCAAGATAAAATAGATACGCAGTATTTT.